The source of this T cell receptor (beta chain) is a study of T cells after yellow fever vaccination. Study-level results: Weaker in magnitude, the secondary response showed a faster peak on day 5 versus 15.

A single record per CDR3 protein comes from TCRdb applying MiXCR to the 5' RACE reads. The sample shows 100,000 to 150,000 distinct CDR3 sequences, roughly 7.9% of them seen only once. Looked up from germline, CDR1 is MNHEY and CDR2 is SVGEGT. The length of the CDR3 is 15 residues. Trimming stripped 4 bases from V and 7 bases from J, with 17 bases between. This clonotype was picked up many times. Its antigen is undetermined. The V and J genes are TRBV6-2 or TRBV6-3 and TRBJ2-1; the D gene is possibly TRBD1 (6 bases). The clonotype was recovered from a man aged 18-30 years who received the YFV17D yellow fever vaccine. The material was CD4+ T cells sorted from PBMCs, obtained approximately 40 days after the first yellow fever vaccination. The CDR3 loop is CASSSLHGTLNEQFF. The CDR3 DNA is TGTGCCAGCAGTTCCCTCCACGGGACACTGAATGAGCAGTTCTTC.